This paragraph reports one TCR beta chain. What it binds is not known. V lost 1 base, J lost 6 bases, and 25 bases lay in between. Germline CDR1 and CDR2: SQVTM and ANQGSEA. This CDR3 has 18 residues. This sample was taken from a study of T cell responses to AZD1222 COVID-19 vaccine. TCRdb's copy holds only in-frame clones and misses some; the assay was immunoSEQ multiplex PCR. The sample includes around 110,000 clones, roughly 87% of them seen just once. Notes on the study in general: There were vaccine-associated CD4 TCRs across spike, dominant at 160-218 and 743-854. White British ancestry dominated among donors, who included more females, and clonal diversity was possibly underestimated. Nearly half of unique spike-specific TCRs reportedly avoided B.1.351 and B.1.1.7 mutated regions.

The TCR comes from an adult who received the AZD1222 COVID-19 vaccine. The chain uses TRBV29-1 and TRBJ2-1; weak D call: TRBD2 (5 bases). This specimen was peripheral blood, taken 28 days after the second AZD1222 dose. The CDR3 sequence is CSVEVGGIGLGSSNEQFF. CDR3 in DNA: TGCAGCGTTGAAGTAGGAGGCATCGGGTTAGGATCTAGCAATGAGCAGTTCTTC.